These T cell receptor beta chains were read from a single sample in a study of early T cells in non-severe SARS-CoV-2 infection. A single record per CDR3 protein comes from TCRdb applying MiXCR to the 5' RACE reads. The sample consists of around 92,000 distinct CDR3 sequences, about 10% of them appearing once. Sequencing used whole blood. The receptor source for this set is an adult who was a healthcare worker with PCR-confirmed SARS-CoV-2 infection or an uninfected control (not recorded which). Both conserved end residues are part of each CDR3. The order of the fields is J gene, clone size, V gene, D gene, CDR3 protein, CDR3 DNA. D genes are given only for firm matches. Only some rows state a clone size, as once, few, many or a class for expanded clones.

j_gene: TRBJ2-2; abundance: NA; v_gene: TRBV28; d_gene: NA; CDR3aa: CASSPPGPSPGELFF; CDR3nt: TGTGCCAGCAGTCCTCCCGGTCCCTCCCCCGGGGAGCTGTTTTTT
j_gene: TRBJ2-3; abundance: few; v_gene: TRBV6-1; d_gene: TRBD1; CDR3aa: CASSEARDRVIDTQYF; CDR3nt: TGTGCCAGCAGTGAAGCCCGGGACAGGGTTATCGATACGCAGTATTTT
j_gene: TRBJ2-3; abundance: few; v_gene: TRBV11-2; d_gene: NA; CDR3aa: CASSLGGPVTQYF; CDR3nt: TGTGCCAGCAGCTTAGGCGGGCCCGTAACGCAGTATTTT
j_gene: TRBJ1-2; abundance: many; v_gene: TRBV10-1; d_gene: TRBD1; CDR3aa: CASSPNRGLPLNYGYTF; CDR3nt: TGCGCCAGCAGTCCTAACAGGGGGCTGCCACTAAACTATGGCTACACCTTC
j_gene: TRBJ2-5; abundance: NA; v_gene: TRBV4-1; d_gene: TRBD2; CDR3aa: CASSRTFSGIGETQYF; CDR3nt: TGCGCCAGCAGCCGAACCTTTAGCGGGATAGGGGAGACCCAGTACTTC
j_gene: TRBJ2-7; abundance: many; v_gene: TRBV20-1; d_gene: NA; CDR3aa: CSARDSAYEQYF; CDR3nt: TGCAGTGCTAGAGATAGCGCCTACGAGCAGTACTTC
j_gene: TRBJ2-4; abundance: NA; v_gene: TRBV13; d_gene: NA; CDR3aa: CASSLGLQVAKNIQYF; CDR3nt: TGTGCCAGCAGCTTAGGCCTTCAGGTTGCCAAAAACATTCAGTACTTC
j_gene: TRBJ1-5; abundance: many; v_gene: TRBV30; d_gene: NA; CDR3aa: CAWGLAGGRAMNQPQHF; CDR3nt: TGTGCCTGGGGCCTCGCCGGGGGAAGGGCGATGAATCAGCCCCAGCATTTT
j_gene: TRBJ1-5; abundance: many; v_gene: TRBV4-1; d_gene: NA; CDR3aa: CASSQDQPQHF; CDR3nt: TGCGCCAGCAGCCAAGATCAGCCCCAGCATTTT
j_gene: TRBJ2-7; abundance: many; v_gene: TRBV3-1; d_gene: NA; CDR3aa: CASSQGHGIYEQYF; CDR3nt: TGTGCCAGCAGCCAAGGGCACGGGATCTACGAGCAGTACTTC
j_gene: TRBJ2-3; abundance: many; v_gene: TRBV5-1; d_gene: NA; CDR3aa: CASSLVADTQYF; CDR3nt: TGTGCCAGCAGCTTAGTAGCAGATACGCAGTATTTT
j_gene: TRBJ2-2; abundance: many; v_gene: TRBV12-3/TRBV12-4; d_gene: NA; CDR3aa: CASSPGGVYESGTGELFF; CDR3nt: TGTGCCAGCAGCCCAGGGGGGGTTTATGAGAGCGGGACCGGGGAGCTGTTTTTT
j_gene: TRBJ2-5; abundance: NA; v_gene: TRBV4-1; d_gene: NA; CDR3aa: CASSQVDSPEGTQYF; CDR3nt: TGCGCCAGCAGCCAAGTCGACTCCCCAGAAGGGACCCAGTACTTC
j_gene: TRBJ1-2; abundance: once; v_gene: TRBV2; d_gene: NA; CDR3aa: CAAEVHGYTF; CDR3nt: TGTGCCGCGGAAGTGCATGGCTACACCTTC
j_gene: TRBJ2-1; abundance: NA; v_gene: TRBV19; d_gene: NA; CDR3aa: CASSIWGYNEQFF; CDR3nt: TGTGCCAGTAGTATTTGGGGTTACAATGAGCAGTTCTTC
j_gene: TRBJ1-4; abundance: many; v_gene: TRBV28; d_gene: TRBD1; CDR3aa: CASSSPGQTNEKLFF; CDR3nt: TGTGCCAGCAGTTCCCCGGGACAGACTAATGAAAAACTGTTTTTT
j_gene: TRBJ1-1; abundance: few; v_gene: TRBV6-2/TRBV6-3; d_gene: NA; CDR3aa: CATSMGTEAFF; CDR3nt: TGTGCCACCTCAATGGGCACTGAAGCTTTCTTT
j_gene: TRBJ2-2; abundance: few; v_gene: TRBV24-1; d_gene: NA; CDR3aa: CATSDPSDRNTGELFF; CDR3nt: TGTGCCACCAGTGATCCCTCTGACAGAAACACCGGGGAGCTGTTTTTT
j_gene: TRBJ2-7; abundance: many; v_gene: TRBV7-9; d_gene: TRBD2; CDR3aa: CASSPGPSGDEQYF; CDR3nt: TGTGCCAGCAGCCCCGGCCCAAGCGGGGACGAGCAGTACTTC
j_gene: TRBJ1-6; abundance: NA; v_gene: TRBV5-1; d_gene: NA; CDR3aa: CASSLNGGLGALHF; CDR3nt: TGCGCCAGCAGCTTGAACGGAGGACTTGGGGCCCTCCACTTT